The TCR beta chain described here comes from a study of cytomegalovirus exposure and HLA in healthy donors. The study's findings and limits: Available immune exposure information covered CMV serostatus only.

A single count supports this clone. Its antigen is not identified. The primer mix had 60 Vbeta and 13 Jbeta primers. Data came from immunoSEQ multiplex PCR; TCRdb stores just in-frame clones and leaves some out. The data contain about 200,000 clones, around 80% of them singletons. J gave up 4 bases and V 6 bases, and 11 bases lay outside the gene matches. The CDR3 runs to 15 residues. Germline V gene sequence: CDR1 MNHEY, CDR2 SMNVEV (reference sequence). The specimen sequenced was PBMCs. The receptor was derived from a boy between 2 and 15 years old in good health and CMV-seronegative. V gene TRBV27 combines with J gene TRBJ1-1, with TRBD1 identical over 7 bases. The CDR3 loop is CASSTTTGVGTEAFF. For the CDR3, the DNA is TGTGCCAGCAGCACGACAACAGGGGTAGGCACTGAAGCTTTCTTT.